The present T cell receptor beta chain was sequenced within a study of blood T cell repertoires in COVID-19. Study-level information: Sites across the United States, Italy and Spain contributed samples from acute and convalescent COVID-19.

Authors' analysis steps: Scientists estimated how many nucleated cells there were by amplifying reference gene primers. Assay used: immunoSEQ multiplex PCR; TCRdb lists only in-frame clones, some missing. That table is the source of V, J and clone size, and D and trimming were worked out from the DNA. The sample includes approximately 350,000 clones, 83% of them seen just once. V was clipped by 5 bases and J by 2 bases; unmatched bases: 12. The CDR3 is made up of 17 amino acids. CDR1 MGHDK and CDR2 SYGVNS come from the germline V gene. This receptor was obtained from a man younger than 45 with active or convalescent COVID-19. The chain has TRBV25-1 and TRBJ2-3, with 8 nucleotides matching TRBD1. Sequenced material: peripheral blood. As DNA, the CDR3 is TGTGCCAGCAGTCCAACCGGGACAGGCCACCCCACAGATACGCAGTATTTT. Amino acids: CASSPTGTGHPTDTQYF.